This TCR beta chain is from a study of T cells in Graves' hyperthyroidism and ophthalmopathy. Template material for amplifying TCR beta CDR3 regions consisted of RNA transcripts. Using the HTBI primer set, a first-round RT-PCR was run on the TCR CDR3. TCRdb reprocessed the multiplex PCR reads via MiXCR and lists one record per CDR3 protein. The repertoire holds hundreds of thousands of distinct CDR3 sequences, more than 45% seen once, with 6.5% to 9% in the top ten. As for this clonotype: Its antigen is not known.

The germline V gene encodes CDR1 SQVTM and CDR2 ANQGSEA. This CDR3 comprises 14 residues. Trimming took 1 base from V and 2 from J; bases not matched to a gene: 3. Overall study findings and caveats: A 13 V-J model separated ophthalmopathy from stable hyperthyroidism. Blood samples included most of the expanded thyroid clonotypes exceeding 0.001. The model forecast ophthalmopathy, anticipating it by a median roughly 6 months before onset.

The sample comprised peripheral blood or thyroid tissue (not recorded which). This TCR was sampled from a woman under 30 with Graves' hyperthyroidism. The V gene is TRBV29-1, the J gene TRBJ2-7; TRBD2 matches 9 bases. CDR3 residues: CSVEGLADPYEQYF. The CDR3 DNA reads TGCAGCGTTGAAGGACTAGCGGACCCCTACGAGCAGTACTTC.